This T cell receptor (beta chain) appears in the sequencing data of a study of shared clonotypes between healthy human individuals. General study points: As a rule, naive subsets had a larger estimated richness than memory subsets.

V shed 0 bases and J shed 5 bases, with 5 bases lying between them. This CDR3 contains 13 residues. Germline CDR1 SGHDN, CDR2 FVKESK. Profiled with immunoSEQ multiplex PCR; TCRdb holds only in-frame clones, not every one. The repertoire holds about 2.3 million clones, over 85% seen once, with 0.39% in the top ten. Concerning this clone: Its antigen remains unknown.

V and J are TRBV14 and TRBJ1-5; no clear D gene. The origin of this receptor is a man aged 18 to 30 in good health. Some clones in this sample may be carry-over from other donors' samples. Material for sequencing was naive CD4+ T cells from PBMCs. The subset: CD45RA+ positively selected. The CDR3 coding sequence is TGTGCCAGCAGCCAAGAACATCATCAGCCCCAGCATTTT. Protein product: CASSQEHHQPQHF.